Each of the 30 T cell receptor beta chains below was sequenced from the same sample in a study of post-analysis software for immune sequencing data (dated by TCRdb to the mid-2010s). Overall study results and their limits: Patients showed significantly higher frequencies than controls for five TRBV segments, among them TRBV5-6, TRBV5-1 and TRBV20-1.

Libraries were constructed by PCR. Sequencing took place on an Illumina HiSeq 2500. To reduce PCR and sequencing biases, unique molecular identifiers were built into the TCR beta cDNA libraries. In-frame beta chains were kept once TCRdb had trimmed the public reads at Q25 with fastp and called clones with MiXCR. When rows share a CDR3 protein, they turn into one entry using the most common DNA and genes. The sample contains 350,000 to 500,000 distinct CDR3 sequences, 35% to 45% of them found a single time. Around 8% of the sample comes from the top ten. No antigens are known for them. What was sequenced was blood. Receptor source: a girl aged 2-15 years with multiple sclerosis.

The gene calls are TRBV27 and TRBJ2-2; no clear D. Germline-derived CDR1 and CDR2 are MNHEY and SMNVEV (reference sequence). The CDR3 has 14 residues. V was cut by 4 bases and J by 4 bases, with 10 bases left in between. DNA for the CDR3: TGTGCCAGCAGTTGGTTACGGTTCACCGGGGAGCTGTTTTTT. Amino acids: CASSWLRFTGELFF.

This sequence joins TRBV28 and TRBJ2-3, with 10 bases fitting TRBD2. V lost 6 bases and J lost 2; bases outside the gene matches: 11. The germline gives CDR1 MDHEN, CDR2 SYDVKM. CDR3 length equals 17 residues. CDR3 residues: CASSPPSGGGDTDTQYF. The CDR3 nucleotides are TGTGCCAGCAGCCCTCCTAGCGGGGGCGGGGACACAGATACGCAGTATTTT.

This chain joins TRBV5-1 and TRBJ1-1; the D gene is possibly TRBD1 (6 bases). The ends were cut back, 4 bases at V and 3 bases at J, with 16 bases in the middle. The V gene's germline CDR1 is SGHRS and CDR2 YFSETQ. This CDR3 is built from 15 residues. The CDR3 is CASSPNRVQDTEAFF. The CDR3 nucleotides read TGCGCCAGCAGCCCCAACAGGGTTCAGGACACTGAAGCTTTCTTT.

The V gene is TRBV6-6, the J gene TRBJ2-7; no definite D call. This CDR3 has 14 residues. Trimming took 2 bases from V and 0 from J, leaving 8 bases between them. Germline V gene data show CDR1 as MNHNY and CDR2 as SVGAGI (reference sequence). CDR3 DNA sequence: TGTGCCAGCAGTTACCGGCGGAACTCCTACGAGCAGTACTTC. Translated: CASSYRRNSYEQYF.

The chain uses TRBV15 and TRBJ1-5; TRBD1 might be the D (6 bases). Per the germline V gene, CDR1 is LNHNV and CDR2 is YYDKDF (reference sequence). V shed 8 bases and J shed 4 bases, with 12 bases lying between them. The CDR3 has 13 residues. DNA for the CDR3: TGTGCCACCCGCCAGGGGTCAAATCAGCCCCAGCATTTT. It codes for CATRQGSNQPQHF.

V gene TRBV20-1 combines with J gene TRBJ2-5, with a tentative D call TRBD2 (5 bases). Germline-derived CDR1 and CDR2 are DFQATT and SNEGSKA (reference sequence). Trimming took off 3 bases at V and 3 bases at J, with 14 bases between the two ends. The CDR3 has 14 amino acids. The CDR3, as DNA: TGCAGTGCTAGGCCCGTAACTAGAGAAGAGACCCAGTACTTC. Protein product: CSARPVTREETQYF.

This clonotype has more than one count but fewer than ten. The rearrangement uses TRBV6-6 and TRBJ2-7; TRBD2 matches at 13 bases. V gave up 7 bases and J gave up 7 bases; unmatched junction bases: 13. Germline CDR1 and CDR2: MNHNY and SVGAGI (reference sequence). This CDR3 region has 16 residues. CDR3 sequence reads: CASTNPWTSGRFEQYF. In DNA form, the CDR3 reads TGTGCCAGCACCAACCCCTGGACTAGCGGGAGATTTGAGCAGTACTTC.

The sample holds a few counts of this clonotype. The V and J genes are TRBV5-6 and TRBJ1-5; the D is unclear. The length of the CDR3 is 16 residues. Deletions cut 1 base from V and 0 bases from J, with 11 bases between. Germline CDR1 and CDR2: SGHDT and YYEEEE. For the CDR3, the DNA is TGTGCCAGCAGCTTGAGGACTGATCATAGCAATCAGCCCCAGCATTTT. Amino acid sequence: CASSLRTDHSNQPQHF.

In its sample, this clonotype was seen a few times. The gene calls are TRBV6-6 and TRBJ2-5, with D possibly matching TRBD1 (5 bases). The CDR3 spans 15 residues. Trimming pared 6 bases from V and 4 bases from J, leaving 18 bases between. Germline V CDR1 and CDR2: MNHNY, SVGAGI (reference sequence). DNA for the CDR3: TGTGCCAGCAGCCCTCATTATGGGGCAGGAGAGACCCAGTACTTC. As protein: CASSPHYGAGETQYF.

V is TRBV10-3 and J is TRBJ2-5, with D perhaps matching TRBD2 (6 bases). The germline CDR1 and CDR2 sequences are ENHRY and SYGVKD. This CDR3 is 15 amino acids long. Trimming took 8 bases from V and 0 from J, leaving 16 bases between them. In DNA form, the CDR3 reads TGTGCCATCGCCGGGGAGCGGGCCTACCAAGAGACCCAGTACTTC. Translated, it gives CAIAGERAYQETQYF.

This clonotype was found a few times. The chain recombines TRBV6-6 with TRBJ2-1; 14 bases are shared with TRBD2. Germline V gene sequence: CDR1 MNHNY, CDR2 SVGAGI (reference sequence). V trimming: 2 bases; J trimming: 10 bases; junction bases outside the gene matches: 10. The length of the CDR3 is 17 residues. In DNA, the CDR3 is TGTGCCAGCAGTTACAACCCGACTAGCGGGGGGGCTAGGGAGCAGTTCTTC. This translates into CASSYNPTSGGAREQFF.

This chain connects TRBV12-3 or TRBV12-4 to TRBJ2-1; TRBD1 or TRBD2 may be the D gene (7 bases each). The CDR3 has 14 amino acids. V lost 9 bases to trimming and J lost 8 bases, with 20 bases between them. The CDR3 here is CASSLRGGEYEQFF. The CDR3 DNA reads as TGTGCCAGTTCCCTCAGGGGGGGTGAATATGAGCAGTTCTTC.

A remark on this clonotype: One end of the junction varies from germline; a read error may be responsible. CDR3 nucleotide sequence: TGTGCTAGTGATTTGGGCCCCCTGACAGGGAACACTGAAGCTTTCTTT. It specifies CASDLGPLTGNTEAFF. This chain links TRBV12-5 with TRBJ1-1, with a weak D call TRBD1 (6 bases). The CDR3 extends over 16 amino acids. Germline V gene data show CDR1 as LGHNT and CDR2 as FRNRAP.

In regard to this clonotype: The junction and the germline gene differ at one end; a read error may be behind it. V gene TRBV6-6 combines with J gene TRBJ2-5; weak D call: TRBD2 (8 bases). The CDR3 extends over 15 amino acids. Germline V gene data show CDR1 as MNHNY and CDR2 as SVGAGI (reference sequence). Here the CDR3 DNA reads TGTGCCGGCAGTTACAGGGGACTAGGGGCGGAGACCCAGTACTTC. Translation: CAGSYRGLGAETQYF.

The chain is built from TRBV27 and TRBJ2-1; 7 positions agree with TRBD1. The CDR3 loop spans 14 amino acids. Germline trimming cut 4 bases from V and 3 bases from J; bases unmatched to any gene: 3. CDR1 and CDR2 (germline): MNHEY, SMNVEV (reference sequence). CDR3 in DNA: TGTGCCAGCAGTTCCAACAGGGGCTACAATGAGCAGTTCTTC. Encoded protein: CASSSNRGYNEQFF.

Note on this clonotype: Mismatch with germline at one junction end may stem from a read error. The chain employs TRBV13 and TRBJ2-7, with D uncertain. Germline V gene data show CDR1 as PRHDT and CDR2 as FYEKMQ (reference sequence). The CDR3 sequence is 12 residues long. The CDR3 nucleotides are TGTGCCGGCAGCTTAGTGGGTCCCGAGCAGTACTTC. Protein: CAGSLVGPEQYF. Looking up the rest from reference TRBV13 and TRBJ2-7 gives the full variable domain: AAGVIQSPRHLIKEKRETATLKCYPIPRHDTVYWYQQGPGQDPQFLISFYEKMQSDKGSIPDRFSAQQFSDYHSELNMSSLELGDSALYFCAGSLVGPEQYFGPGTRLTVT.

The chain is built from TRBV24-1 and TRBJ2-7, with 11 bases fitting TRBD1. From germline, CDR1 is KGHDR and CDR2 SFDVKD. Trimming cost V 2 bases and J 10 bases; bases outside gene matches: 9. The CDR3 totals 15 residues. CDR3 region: CATSDSGTGGEAQYF. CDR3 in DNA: TGTGCCACCAGTGATTCCGGGACAGGGGGAGAGGCCCAGTACTTC.

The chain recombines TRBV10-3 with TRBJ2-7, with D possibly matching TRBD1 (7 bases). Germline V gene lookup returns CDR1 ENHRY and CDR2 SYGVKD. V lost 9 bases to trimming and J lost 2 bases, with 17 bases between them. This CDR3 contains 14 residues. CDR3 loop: CAMRAGTETYEQYF. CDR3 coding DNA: TGTGCCATGCGGGCGGGGACAGAGACCTACGAGCAGTACTTC.

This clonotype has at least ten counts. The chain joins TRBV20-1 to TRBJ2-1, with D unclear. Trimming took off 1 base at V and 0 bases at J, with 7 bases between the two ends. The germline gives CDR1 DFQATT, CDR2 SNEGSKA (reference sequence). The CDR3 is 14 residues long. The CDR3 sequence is CSARVPGSYNEQFF. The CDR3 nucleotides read TGCAGTGCTAGAGTCCCGGGCTCCTACAATGAGCAGTTCTTC.

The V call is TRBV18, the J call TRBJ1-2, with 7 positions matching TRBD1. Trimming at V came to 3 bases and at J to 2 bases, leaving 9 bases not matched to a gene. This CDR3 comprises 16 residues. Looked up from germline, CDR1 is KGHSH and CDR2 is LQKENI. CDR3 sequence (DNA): TGTGCCAGCTCACCGGAGAGAAGGGGGCAGAACTATGGCTACACCTTC. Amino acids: CASSPERRGQNYGYTF. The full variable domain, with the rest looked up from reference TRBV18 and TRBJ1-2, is NAGVMQNPRHLVRRRGQEARLRCSPMKGHSHVYWYRQLPEEGLKFMVYLQKENIIDESGMPKERFSAEFPKEGPSILRIQQVVRGDSAAYFCASSPERRGQNYGYTFGSGTRLTVV.

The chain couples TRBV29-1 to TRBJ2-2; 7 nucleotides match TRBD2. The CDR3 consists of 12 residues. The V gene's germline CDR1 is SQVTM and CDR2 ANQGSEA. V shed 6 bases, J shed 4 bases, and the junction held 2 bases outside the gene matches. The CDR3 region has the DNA TGCAGCGTCTCGGGGGGCACCGGGGAGCTGTTTTTT. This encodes CSVSGGTGELFF.

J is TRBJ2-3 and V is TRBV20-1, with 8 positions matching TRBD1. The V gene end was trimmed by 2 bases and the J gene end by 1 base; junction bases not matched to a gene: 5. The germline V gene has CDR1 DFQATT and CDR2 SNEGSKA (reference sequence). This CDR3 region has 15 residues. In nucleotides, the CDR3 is TGCAGTGCTAGAACCGGGACAGGCGGCACAGATACGCAGTATTTT. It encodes CSARTGTGGTDTQYF.

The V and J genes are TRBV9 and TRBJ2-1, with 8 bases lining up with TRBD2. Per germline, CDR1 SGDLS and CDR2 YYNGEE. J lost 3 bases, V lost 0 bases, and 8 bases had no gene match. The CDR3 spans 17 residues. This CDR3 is CASSVVDRAGGYNEQFF. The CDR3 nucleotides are TGTGCCAGCAGCGTAGTCGATCGGGCGGGAGGCTACAATGAGCAGTTCTTC. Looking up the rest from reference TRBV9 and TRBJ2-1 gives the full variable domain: DSGVTQTPKHLITATGQRVTLRCSPRSGDLSVYWYQQSLDQGLQFLIQYYNGEERAKGNILERFSAQQFPDLHSELNLSSLELGDSALYFCASSVVDRAGGYNEQFFGPGTRLTVL.

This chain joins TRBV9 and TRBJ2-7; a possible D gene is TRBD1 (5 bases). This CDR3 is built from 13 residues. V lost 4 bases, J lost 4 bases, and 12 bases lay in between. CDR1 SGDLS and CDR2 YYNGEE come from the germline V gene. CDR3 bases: TGTGCCAGCAGCTACGCTTCAGGGTACGAGCAGTACTTC. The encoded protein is CASSYASGYEQYF.

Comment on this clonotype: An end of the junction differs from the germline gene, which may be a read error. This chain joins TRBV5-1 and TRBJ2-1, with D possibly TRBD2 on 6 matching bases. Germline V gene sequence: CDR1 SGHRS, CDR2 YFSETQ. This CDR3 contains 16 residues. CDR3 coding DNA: TGTGCCAGCAGCTTAGCTTCCGGGAGCTCCTACAATGAGCAGTTCTTC. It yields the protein CASSLASGSSYNEQFF.

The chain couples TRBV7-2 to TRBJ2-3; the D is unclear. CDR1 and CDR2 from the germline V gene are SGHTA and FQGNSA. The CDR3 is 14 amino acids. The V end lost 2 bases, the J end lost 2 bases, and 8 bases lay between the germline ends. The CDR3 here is CASSLSLDTDTQYF. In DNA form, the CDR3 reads TGTGCCAGCAGCTTATCATTAGACACAGATACGCAGTATTTT.

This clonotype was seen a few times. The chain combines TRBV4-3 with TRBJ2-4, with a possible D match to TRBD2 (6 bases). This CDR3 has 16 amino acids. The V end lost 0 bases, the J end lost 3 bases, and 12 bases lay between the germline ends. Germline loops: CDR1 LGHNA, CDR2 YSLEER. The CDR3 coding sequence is TGCGCCAGCAGCCAAGATTCGGTGGGGGGCAAAAACATTCAGTACTTC. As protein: CASSQDSVGGKNIQYF.

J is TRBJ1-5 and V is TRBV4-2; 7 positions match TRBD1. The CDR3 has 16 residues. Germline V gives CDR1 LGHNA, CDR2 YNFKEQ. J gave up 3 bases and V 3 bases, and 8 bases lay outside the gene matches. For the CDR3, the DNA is TGTGCCAGCAGCCAGTCACCGACAGGGAACAATCAGCCCCAGCATTTT. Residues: CASSQSPTGNNQPQHF.

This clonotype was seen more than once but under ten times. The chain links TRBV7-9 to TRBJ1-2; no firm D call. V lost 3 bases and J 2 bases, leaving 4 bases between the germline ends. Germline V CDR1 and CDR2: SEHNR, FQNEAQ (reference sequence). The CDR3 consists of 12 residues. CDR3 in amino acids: CASSFQNYGYTF. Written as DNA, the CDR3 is TGTGCCAGCAGCTTCCAGAACTATGGCTACACCTTC.

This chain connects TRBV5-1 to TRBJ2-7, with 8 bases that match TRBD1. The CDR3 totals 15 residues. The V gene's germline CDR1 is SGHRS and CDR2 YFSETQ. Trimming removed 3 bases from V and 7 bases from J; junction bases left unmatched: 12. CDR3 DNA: TGCGCCAGCAGCTCGCGACGCGGACAGGGATGGGAGCAGTACTTC. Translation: CASSSRRGQGWEQYF.